These 31 T cell receptor beta chains originate from one sample sequenced in a study of T-cell reconstitution after alpha-beta-depleted transplantation in children. Preparation of the TCRbeta library involved a method that used unique molecular identifiers. Each CDR3 protein is one row after TCRdb ran MiXCR on the PCR reads. The table has around 70,000 distinct CDR3 sequences, about a tenth seen once. This specimen consisted of PBMCs, obtained before TCRalphabeta/CD19-depleted stem cell transplant. These receptors originate from a boy younger than 18 with acute myeloid leukemia, due to receive a stem cell transplant.

The table lists this clonotype with many counts. The chain links TRBV29-1 to TRBJ2-1, with D perhaps matching TRBD1 or TRBD2 (5 bases each). The germline CDR1 and CDR2 sequences are SQVTM and ANQGSEA. Deletions cut 6 bases from V and 4 bases from J, with 7 bases between. The CDR3 loop spans 11 amino acids. DNA for the CDR3: TGCAGCGTGGGGACGTACAATGAGCAGTTCTTC. This codes for CSVGTYNEQFF.

In this sample, this clonotype turned up many times. The rearrangement joins TRBV12-3 or TRBV12-4 to TRBJ1-1; D not certain. Trimming left V 6 bases short and J 1 base short, with 12 bases between. CDR3 length equals 14 residues. CDR3 sequence reads: CASRKEEGNTEAFF. The DNA for the CDR3 is TGTGCCAGCAGGAAGGAGGAGGGGAACACTGAAGCTTTCTTT.

Ten or more counts support this clonotype. The chain is built from TRBV5-1 and TRBJ2-4, with D perhaps TRBD1 or TRBD2 (7 bases each). The CDR3 covers 17 residues. Germline lookup yields CDR1 SGHRS and CDR2 YFSETQ. Trimming left V 0 bases short and J 3 bases short, with 16 bases between. CDR3 nucleotides: TGCGCCAGCAGCTTGGGGACAGGCCCGGGGGGCAAAAACATTCAGTACTTC. Its translation: CASSLGTGPGGKNIQYF. Using reference TRBV5-1 and TRBJ2-4 for the parts outside the CDR3, the full variable domain is KAGVTQTPRYLIKTRGQQVTLSCSPISGHRSVSWYQQTPGQGLQFLFEYFSETQRNKGNFPGRFSGRQFSNSRSEMNVSTLELGDSALYLCASSLGTGPGGKNIQYFGAGTRLSVL.

This clonotype was recorded many times. The CDR3 DNA follows: TGTGCCATCAGTGTGGCTAGCGGGAGTTTGGCAGATACGCAGTATTTT. Amino acids: CAISVASGSLADTQYF. The genes are TRBV10-3 and TRBJ2-3; 10 bases match TRBD2. Germline-derived CDR1 and CDR2 are ENHRY and SYGVKD. The CDR3 runs to 16 residues. J gave up 4 bases and V 4 bases, and 8 bases lay outside the gene matches.

Of note for this clonotype: Possible read error: a much larger clone is one base away. This rearrangement joins TRBV29-1 to TRBJ1-4; D call uncertain. The V gene's germline CDR1 is SQVTM and CDR2 ANQGSEA. This CDR3 spans 14 amino acids. V was clipped by 1 base and J by 8 bases, with 14 bases between them. The CDR3 coding sequence is TGCAGCGTTGAAGGTCCCCGGGCGGCGGAAAAACTGTTTTTT. Translation: CSVEGPRAAEKLFF.

The sample holds many counts of this clonotype. The chain carries TRBV4-1 and TRBJ2-3; weak D call: TRBD1 (6 bases). The V end was cut by 5 bases, the J end by 2 bases, with 17 bases between. Germline V CDR1 and CDR2: MGHRA, YSYEKL. The CDR3 totals 16 residues. Here the CDR3 DNA reads TGCGCCAGCAGCTCCACGCCCAGGGGCCTCACAGATACGCAGTATTTT. Residues: CASSSTPRGLTDTQYF.

This clonotype was seen many times. The rearrangement uses TRBV7-9 and TRBJ2-5; no definite D call. CDR1 is SEHNR, CDR2 FQNEAQ, per germline (reference sequence). Trimming left V 8 bases short and J 5 bases short, with 18 bases between. The CDR3 covers 14 residues. The CDR3 DNA reads as TGTGCCAGCCTGGGAAGAGAGGAAATGGAGACCCAGTACTTC. Translation: CASLGREEMETQYF.

This clonotype was recorded many times. The rearrangement uses TRBV3-1 and TRBJ2-1; D is unclear. This CDR3 spans 15 amino acids. Trimming pared 1 base from V and 0 bases from J, leaving 7 bases between. Germline V gives CDR1 LGHDT, CDR2 YNNKEL (reference sequence). Here the CDR3 reads CASSQVVVSYNEQFF. Here the CDR3 DNA reads TGTGCCAGCAGCCAAGTGGTAGTCTCCTACAATGAGCAGTTCTTC.

This clonotype was seen only a few times. V is TRBV27 and J is TRBJ1-2; tentative D call: TRBD1 (5 bases). Trimming shortened V by 6 bases and J by 1 base, and 15 bases separated the two germline ends. The CDR3 is 15 residues long. CDR1 and CDR2 from the germline V gene are MNHEY and SMNVEV (reference sequence). Written as DNA, the CDR3 is TGTGCCAGCAGGACCGACGGGGGGATTAACTATGGCTACACCTTC. Its translation is CASRTDGGINYGYTF.

The chain uses TRBV7-2 and TRBJ2-7; tentative D call: TRBD2 (6 bases). There are 14 residues in the CDR3. In germline, CDR1 is SGHTA, CDR2 FQGNSA. Trimming removed 5 bases at V and 5 bases at J, with 16 bases between. The CDR3 protein is CASSPRWAGNEQYF. DNA for the CDR3: TGTGCCAGCAGCCCCAGGTGGGCGGGGAACGAGCAGTACTTC. Full variable domain (remainder filled in from reference TRBV7-2 and TRBJ2-7): GAGVSQSPSNKVTEKGKDVELRCDPISGHTALYWYRQSLGQGLEFLIYFQGNSAPDKSGLPSDRFSAERTGGSVSTLTIQRTQQEDSAVYLCASSPRWAGNEQYFGPGTRLTVT.

This clonotype has ten or more counts. The chain combines TRBV7-2 with TRBJ1-4; TRBD1 matches at 7 bases. The germline CDR1 and CDR2 sequences are SGHTA and FQGNSA. Losses at the gene ends were 5 bases for V and 8 bases for J; bases not matched to a gene: 5. The CDR3 is 13 amino acids. The CDR3 sequence: CASSRTGEEKLFF. Here the CDR3 DNA reads TGTGCCAGCAGCCGAACAGGGGAGGAAAAACTGTTTTTT.

Ten or more counts support this clonotype. The chain has TRBV9 and TRBJ2-1, with D possibly being TRBD1 (5 bases). Trimming stripped 1 base from V and 5 bases from J, with 10 bases between. The germline gives CDR1 SGDLS, CDR2 YYNGEE. The CDR3 length is 14 residues. In nucleotides, the CDR3 is TGTGCCAGCAGCGTAAATTCCAGGGACAATGAGCAGTTCTTC. Translation gives CASSVNSRDNEQFF.

The chain carries TRBV11-2 and TRBJ2-7; no definite D call. This CDR3 is 14 amino acids long. V lost 5 bases and J lost 3, with 14 bases in between. In germline, CDR1 is SGHAT, CDR2 FQNNGV. In nucleotides, the CDR3 is TGTGCCAGCAGCACTAACCTGGGGAACTACGAGCAGTACGTC. Translating gives CASSTNLGNYEQYV.

This clonotype has at least ten counts. This chain links TRBV20-1 with TRBJ2-3, with TRBD2 matching 9 bases. This CDR3 has 13 residues. CDR1 and CDR2 from the germline V gene are DFQATT and SNEGSKA (reference sequence). The trim removed 7 bases at V and 9 bases at J, leaving 11 bases unmatched. In DNA form, the CDR3 reads TGCAGTGTCAGGCCAGCGGGAGGTTGGACGCAGTATTTT. Protein sequence: CSVRPAGGWTQYF.

This clonotype has at least ten counts. This sequence joins TRBV18 and TRBJ2-1; 11 bases align to TRBD2. V gave up 3 bases and J gave up 2 bases; unmatched junction bases: 0. The CDR3 consists of 15 residues. Per germline, CDR1 KGHSH and CDR2 LQKENI. In nucleotides, the CDR3 is TGTGCCAGCTCACCTAGCGGGGGGGCCTACAATGAGCAGTTCTTC. Translation: CASSPSGGAYNEQFF.

In its sample, this clonotype was seen a few times. The genes are TRBV19 and TRBJ2-5; the match to TRBD1 covers 8 bases. Germline values: CDR1 LNHDA, CDR2 SQIVND (reference sequence). The length of the CDR3 is 18 residues. The trim removed 6 bases at V and 2 bases at J, leaving 17 bases unmatched. CDR3 protein: CASSPKPQGATWQETQYF. CDR3 in DNA: TGTGCCAGTAGCCCGAAACCCCAGGGGGCCACATGGCAAGAGACCCAGTACTTC.

This clonotype came up many times. V and J are TRBV7-6 and TRBJ2-2, with 7 bases fitting TRBD1. Germline V gene lookup returns CDR1 SGHVS and CDR2 FNYEAQ. V was clipped by 4 bases and J by 1 base; unmatched bases: 6. The CDR3 runs 16 residues. The CDR3 reads CASSSSGQRNTGELFF. The CDR3, as DNA: TGTGCCAGCAGCTCCTCGGGACAGCGGAACACCGGGGAGCTGTTTTTT.

The chain has TRBV6-6 and TRBJ1-2; 7 bases are a match to TRBD1. Germline V gene data show CDR1 as MNHNY and CDR2 as SVGAGI (reference sequence). There are 12 residues in the CDR3. V gave up 10 bases and J gave up 4 bases; unmatched junction bases: 6. The CDR3 nucleotides read TGTGCCACCCGAGGACAGGTCTATGGCTACACCTTC. This gives the protein CATRGQVYGYTF.

This clonotype was recorded many times. The rearrangement uses TRBV2 and TRBJ1-6; no clear D. V was clipped by 4 bases and J by 7 bases, with 17 bases between them. The CDR3 has 16 residues. CDR1 SNHLY and CDR2 FYNNEI come from the germline V gene. CDR3: CASSALGSSRNSPLHF. CDR3 DNA sequence: TGTGCCAGCAGTGCCCTCGGCTCCTCCAGGAATTCACCCCTCCACTTT. Together with reference TRBV2 and TRBJ1-6, the CDR3 gives the full variable domain: EPEVTQTPSHQVTQMGQEVILRCVPISNHLYFYWYRQILGQKVEFLVSFYNNEISEKSEIFDDQFSVERPDGSNFTLKIRSTKLEDSAMYFCASSALGSSRNSPLHFGNGTRLTVT.

This clonotype has a count of ten or more. This chain links TRBV20-1 with TRBJ2-5; no definite D call. CDR3 length: 13 residues. The V end was cut by 4 bases, the J end by 5 bases, with 14 bases between. The germline V gene has CDR1 DFQATT and CDR2 SNEGSKA (reference sequence). CDR3 DNA: TGCAGTGCTATCCACATATCAGTGGAGACCCAGTACTTC. As protein: CSAIHISVETQYF.

As to this clonotype: A much more abundant neighbour one base away suggests this may be a read error. V is TRBV11-2 and J is TRBJ1-1, with 9 bases that match TRBD1. The CDR3 is made up of 15 amino acids. The germline CDR1 and CDR2 sequences are SGHAT and FQNNGV. V lost 5 bases, J lost 5 bases, and 9 bases stayed unmatched. For the CDR3, the DNA is TGTGCCAGCAGCCTACGACAGGGGGTAGGGACTGAAGCTTTCTTT. Amino acid sequence: CASSLRQGVGTEAFF.

This clonotype appeared many times. The chain recombines TRBV5-6 with TRBJ1-4; D unresolved. The germline gives CDR1 SGHDT, CDR2 YYEEEE. Trimming left V 2 bases short and J 6 bases short, with 14 bases between. CDR3 length: 15 amino acids. In DNA, the CDR3 is TGTGCCAGCAGCTTTGGGCCGAGGAGGGATGAAAAACTGTTTTTT. Its translation is CASSFGPRRDEKLFF.

This clonotype was detected many times. The rearrangement links TRBV7-8 to TRBJ1-2, with a tentative D call TRBD1 (5 bases). Trimming took 5 bases from V and 4 from J, leaving 17 bases between them. Germline V gene sequence: CDR1 SGHVS, CDR2 FQNEAQ. The CDR3 runs to 15 residues. The DNA for the CDR3 is TGTGCCAGCAGCCCCTTTGACAGCCCAGGCTATGGCTACACCTTC. Translation gives CASSPFDSPGYGYTF.

There are many counts of this clonotype. This chain links TRBV3-1 with TRBJ2-2, with 12 bases identical to TRBD1. The CDR3 sequence is 16 residues long. V dropped 4 bases and J dropped 4; count of bases not matched to a gene: 4. Germline CDR1 reads LGHDT; CDR2 reads YNNKEL (reference sequence). DNA for the CDR3: TGTGCCAGCAGCCGGGACAGGGGGCTTGGCACCGGGGAGCTGTTTTTT. This sequence encodes CASSRDRGLGTGELFF.

This clonotype was counted at least ten times. The chain has TRBV7-2 and TRBJ1-2, with D hard to call. V lost 2 bases to trimming and J lost 0 bases, with 4 bases between them. The germline gives CDR1 SGHTA, CDR2 FQGNSA. The CDR3 length is 13 residues. This chain's CDR3 is CASSLSANYGYTF. CDR3 DNA sequence: TGTGCCAGCAGCTTATCGGCTAACTATGGCTACACCTTC. Drawing the rest from reference TRBV7-2 and TRBJ1-2, the complete variable domain is GAGVSQSPSNKVTEKGKDVELRCDPISGHTALYWYRQSLGQGLEFLIYFQGNSAPDKSGLPSDRFSAERTGGSVSTLTIQRTQQEDSAVYLCASSLSANYGYTFGSGTRLTVV.

This clonotype appeared many times. J is TRBJ2-1 and V is TRBV7-6; D unresolved. Germline lookup yields CDR1 SGHVS and CDR2 FNYEAQ. CDR3 size: 14 residues. V shed 5 bases and J shed 9 bases, with 17 bases lying between them. The CDR3 protein is CASSIGITSREQFF. The CDR3 region has the DNA TGTGCCAGCAGCATAGGCATTACTTCTCGTGAGCAGTTCTTC.

The table lists this clonotype with many counts. This chain connects TRBV7-2 to TRBJ1-5; a possible D gene is TRBD1 (6 bases). V lost 2 bases to trimming and J lost 6 bases, with 11 bases between them. The V gene's germline CDR1 is SGHTA and CDR2 FQGNSA. This CDR3 is 14 amino acids long. The CDR3 DNA sequence: TGTGCCAGCAGCTTAACAGGGTTCGGTCAGCCCCAGCATTTT. Amino acid sequence: CASSLTGFGQPQHF.

This clonotype was counted a few times. The V gene is TRBV6-2 or TRBV6-3, the J gene TRBJ2-1; D assignment may be TRBD1 or TRBD2 (5 bases each). Germline V gene data show CDR1 as MNHEY and CDR2 as SVGEGT. V lost 4 bases and J 6 bases, leaving 19 bases between the germline ends. The CDR3 has 16 amino acids. The DNA for the CDR3 is TGTGCCAGCAGTTCCGAGTTACATGGGGCGGGCAATGAGCAGTTCTTC. Its translation is CASSSELHGAGNEQFF.

This clonotype was seen once. The V call is TRBV5-1, the J call TRBJ2-3, with 13 bases aligning to TRBD2. The length of the CDR3 is 18 residues. J gave up 4 bases and V 0 bases, and 8 bases lay outside the gene matches. The germline V gene has CDR1 SGHRS and CDR2 YFSETQ. The CDR3, as DNA: TGCGCCAGCAGCTTGGAAGGACTAGCGGGAGTTCCCGCAGATACGCAGTATTTT. This translates into CASSLEGLAGVPADTQYF.

This clonotype was found many times. This sequence joins TRBV20-1 and TRBJ2-7; possibly TRBD1 for D (6 bases). The CDR3 contains 15 residues. Trimming cost V 3 bases and J 9 bases, with 24 bases left between them. Germline loops: CDR1 DFQATT, CDR2 SNEGSKA (reference sequence). CDR3 nucleotide sequence: TGCAGTGCTAGCCCTAGGGACACCCACATAGGGGGGCAGTACTTC. This codes for CSASPRDTHIGGQYF.

This clonotype was recorded many times. The CDR3 reads CASSYFAEATDTQYF. The CDR3 DNA reads TGTGCCAGCAGTTATTTTGCGGAGGCCACAGATACGCAGTATTTT. The rearrangement uses TRBV6-5 and TRBJ2-3; perhaps TRBD2 as D (5 bases). Germline CDR1 reads MNHEY; CDR2 reads SVGAGI. V was trimmed by 3 bases and J by 2 bases, leaving 12 bases between them. CDR3 length equals 15 residues.